What follows are 11 T cell receptor beta chains derived from one specimen sequenced in a study of OX40 agonist ivuxolimab in advanced cancers. The protocol was immunoSEQ multiplex PCR, while the TCRdb copy is restricted to in-frame clones and leaves out a portion. The table includes approximately 61,000 clones, 87% detected once. The input for sequencing was CD4+ or CD8+ T cells sorted from blood, taken in a trial of the OX40 agonist ivuxolimab. The receptors derive from an adult with an advanced solid tumor such as melanoma, head and neck, liver or kidney cancer.

The rearrangement links TRBV19 to TRBJ1-1; D is unclear. The V and J ends lost 6 bases and 1 base respectively, with 12 bases between them. Germline lookup yields CDR1 LNHDA and CDR2 SQIVND (reference sequence). The CDR3 is 14 amino acids. CDR3 in amino acids: CASSVLVANTEAFF. The CDR3, as DNA: TGTGCCAGTAGCGTATTAGTTGCGAACACTGAAGCTTTCTTT.

The chain carries TRBV6-5 and TRBJ2-7; a possible D gene is TRBD1 (6 bases). Trimming stripped 6 bases from V and 2 bases from J, with 17 bases between. The CDR3 runs to 15 residues. Germline assignment: CDR1 MNHEY and CDR2 SVGAGI. The CDR3 reads CASRMDSSKTYEQYF. CDR3 nucleotides: TGTGCCAGCAGGATGGACAGCTCCAAAACCTACGAGCAGTACTTC.

This clone appeared a few times. This sequence joins TRBV14 and TRBJ1-1; 7 nucleotides align to TRBD1. J gave up 5 bases and V 4 bases, and 4 bases lay outside the gene matches. This CDR3 has 13 amino acids. Germline V CDR1 and CDR2: SGHDN, FVKESK. CDR3 sequence reads: CASSPGQRTEAFF. DNA for the CDR3: TGTGCCAGCAGCCCGGGACAGCGAACTGAAGCTTTCTTT.

The genes are TRBV7-2 and TRBJ1-6; 7 bases fit TRBD1. Per germline, CDR1 SGHTA and CDR2 FQGNSA. Unmatched junction bases numbered 11, after V lost 5 bases and J lost 7 bases. The CDR3 length is 16 residues. DNA for the CDR3: TGTGCCAGCAGCAGACAACCGGGACAGACCAATTCACCCCTCCACTTT. This encodes CASSRQPGQTNSPLHF.

This chain links TRBV11-2 with TRBJ2-5, with 10 bases matching TRBD2. This CDR3 contains 18 residues. The germline V gene encodes CDR1 SGHAT and CDR2 FQNNGV. J was trimmed by 4 bases and V by 2 bases; bases with no gene match: 13. CDR3 DNA sequence: TGTGCCAGCAGCTTATCCAATAGCGGGGGGCTCCGAGGAGAGACCCAGTACTTC. Its protein product is CASSLSNSGGLRGETQYF.

V is TRBV19 and J is TRBJ1-2; D call uncertain. V lost 6 bases, J lost 0 bases, and 20 bases lay in between. Germline V gives CDR1 LNHDA, CDR2 SQIVND (reference sequence). CDR3 size: 17 residues. The CDR3: CASSFRNTDFANYGYTF. The CDR3 nucleotides are TGTGCCAGTAGCTTCCGGAACACGGACTTCGCTAACTATGGCTACACCTTC.

This chain joins TRBV18 and TRBJ1-1; the D gene is possibly TRBD1 (6 bases). The CDR3 has 13 amino acids. V was pared by 5 bases and J by 1 base, with 8 bases between. CDR1 and CDR2 (germline): KGHSH, LQKENI. This CDR3 reads CASSEQGNTEAFF. The CDR3, as DNA: TGTGCCAGCTCAGAACAGGGGAACACTGAAGCTTTCTTT.

The chain combines TRBV7-2 with TRBJ2-7; TRBD2 matches 8 bases. V lost 2 bases and J lost 5; bases outside the gene matches: 11. CDR1 and CDR2 from the germline V gene are SGHTA and FQGNSA. The CDR3 sequence is 16 residues long. The DNA of the CDR3 is TGTGCCAGCAGCTTATCACTAGCGGCCGCTCGCGACGAGCAGTACTTC. Encoded protein: CASSLSLAAARDEQYF.

The chain carries TRBV10-1 and TRBJ2-2; maybe TRBD1 (6 bases). The CDR3 is 14 amino acids. V was cut by 7 bases and J by 1 base, with 10 bases left in between. CDR1 is WNHNN, CDR2 SYGVQD, per germline (reference sequence). The CDR3 DNA sequence: TGCGCCAGCATGCCGGGACAGAACACCGGGGAGCTGTTTTTT. This sequence encodes CASMPGQNTGELFF.

This chain uses TRBV19 with TRBJ1-3; a possible D gene is TRBD1 (5 bases). Trimming left V 3 bases short and J 0 bases short, with 18 bases between. The germline V gene encodes CDR1 LNHDA and CDR2 SQIVND (reference sequence). This CDR3 has 18 residues. The CDR3 DNA sequence: TGTGCCAGTAGTATCGGAAACAGACAGTTTAGCTCTGGAAACACCATATATTTT. Amino acid sequence: CASSIGNRQFSSGNTIYF.

This clone is deemed large. The chain joins TRBV6-5 to TRBJ1-1, with a weak D call TRBD1 (6 bases). Germline assignment: CDR1 MNHEY and CDR2 SVGAGI. The CDR3 extends over 13 amino acids. The germline V and J ends were trimmed by 7 bases and 4 bases, with 13 bases remaining between them. The CDR3 DNA follows: TGTGCCAGCAACATCCAGGGGAGCACTGAAGCTTTCTTT. Its translation is CASNIQGSTEAFF.